This T cell receptor (beta chain) came from a study of Ad26.COV2.S vaccination and SARS-CoV-2 variants. Looking at the study overall: Dosing was one shot or two shots 56 days apart. General study results and limits: Analytic work on TCR breadth and depth might have understated the full extent of total T cell responses. The breadth of spike-specific CD8+ and CD4+ T cell responses after vaccination was reportedly substantial.

Produced via immunoSEQ multiplex PCR; TCRdb's table is partial and in-frame only. The table includes 380,000 or so clones, 88% detected once. This CDR3 has 11 amino acids. The germline V gene encodes CDR1 MNHEY and CDR2 SMNVEV (reference sequence). J gave up 15 bases and V 10 bases, and 12 bases lay outside the gene matches. Specified treatment: 15 to 20 received Ad26.COV2.S at low or high dose, single or two shots; roughly 5 received placebo; per-sample allocation not given. At day 63 after the first vaccine or placebo injection, samples were drawn. In Boston, an adult donor aged 18-55 years took part. This clone showed up just a few times. Its target is not known.

The sequence was obtained from a person between 18 and 65 years old who received the Ad26.COV2.S COVID-19 vaccine or a placebo. The rearrangement joins TRBV27 to TRBJ2-1, with 7 bases fitting TRBD2. Material: peripheral blood, obtained in a trial of Ad26.COV2.S vaccine versus placebo. DNA of the CDR3: TGTGCCACCCGCAGAGGACTAGTTCTGTTCTTC. Amino acids: CATRRGLVLFF.